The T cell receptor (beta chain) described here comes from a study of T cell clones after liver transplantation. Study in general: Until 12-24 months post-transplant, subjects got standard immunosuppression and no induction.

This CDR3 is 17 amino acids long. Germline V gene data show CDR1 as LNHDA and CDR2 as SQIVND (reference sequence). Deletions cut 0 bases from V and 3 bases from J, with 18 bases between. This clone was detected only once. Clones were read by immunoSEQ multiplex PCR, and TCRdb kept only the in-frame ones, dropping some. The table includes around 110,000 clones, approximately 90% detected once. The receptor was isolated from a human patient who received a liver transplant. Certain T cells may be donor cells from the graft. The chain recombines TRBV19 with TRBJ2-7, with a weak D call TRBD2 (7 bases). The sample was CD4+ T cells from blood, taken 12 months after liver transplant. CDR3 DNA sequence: TGTGCCAGTAGTATAGAAGGCGGGGGCCGATTAAACTACGAGCAGTACTTC. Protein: CASSIEGGGRLNYEQYF. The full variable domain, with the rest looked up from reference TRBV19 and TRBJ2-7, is DGGITQSPKYLFRKEGQNVTLSCEQNLNHDAMYWYRQDPGQGLRLIYYSQIVNDFQKGDIAEGYSVSREKKESFPLTVTSAQKNPTAFYLCASSIEGGGRLNYEQYFGPGTRLTVT.